This TCR beta chain was retrieved from a study of blood T cells in healthy people across ages. The CDR3 consists of 15 residues. V shed 2 bases, J shed 9 bases, and the junction held 12 bases outside the gene matches. The V gene's germline CDR1 is LGHDT and CDR2 YNNKEL (reference sequence). PCR was performed a second time for roughly 7 to 11 cycles using a sample-barcoded 5' primer and a J-beta primer mix. A single record per CDR3 protein comes from TCRdb applying MiXCR to the 5' RACE reads. The table lists 800,000 to 950,000 distinct CDR3 sequences, roughly 43% of them singletons. The receptor comes from a man aged 25 to 40 in good health. Sequenced material: blood. The V gene is TRBV3-1, the J gene TRBJ2-5; 7 bases align to TRBD1. DNA of the CDR3: TGTGCCAGCAGCCAAAAACAGGGGTTGGCCGCGGCCCAGTACTTC. It specifies CASSQKQGLAAAQYF.